The subject of this entry is one T cell receptor beta chain. HIV-negative, healthy adults without recent acute infections or vaccinations were the donors. Those who donated, Caucasian adults without exception, all lived in Nashville, Tennessee. This sample stems from a study of shared clonotypes between healthy human individuals. The wider study: CD4 naive and memory got three plates each, CD8 naive two, CD8 memory one.

Germline lookup yields CDR1 SGHRS and CDR2 YFSETQ. Trimming took 4 bases from V and 4 from J, leaving 11 bases between them. This CDR3 is built from 13 residues. The protocol was immunoSEQ multiplex PCR, while the TCRdb copy is restricted to in-frame clones and leaves out a portion. The profile covers over a million clones, with over 95% appearing a single time and over 1% taken by the ten largest. The V and J genes are TRBV5-1 and TRBJ2-5, with D perhaps given as TRBD1 or TRBD2 (5 bases each). The sequence was collected from a man aged 25 to 40 in good health. Sequenced input: naive CD4+ T cells sorted from blood. This sample's subset: CD45RA+ positively selected. CDR3 sequence: CASSVGGGETQYF. The DNA for the CDR3 is TGCGCCAGCAGCGTCGGTGGGGGAGAGACCCAGTACTTC. Full variable domain (rest looked up from reference TRBV5-1 and TRBJ2-5): KAGVTQTPRYLIKTRGQQVTLSCSPISGHRSVSWYQQTPGQGLQFLFEYFSETQRNKGNFPGRFSGRQFSNSRSEMNVSTLELGDSALYLCASSVGGGETQYFGPGTRLLVL.